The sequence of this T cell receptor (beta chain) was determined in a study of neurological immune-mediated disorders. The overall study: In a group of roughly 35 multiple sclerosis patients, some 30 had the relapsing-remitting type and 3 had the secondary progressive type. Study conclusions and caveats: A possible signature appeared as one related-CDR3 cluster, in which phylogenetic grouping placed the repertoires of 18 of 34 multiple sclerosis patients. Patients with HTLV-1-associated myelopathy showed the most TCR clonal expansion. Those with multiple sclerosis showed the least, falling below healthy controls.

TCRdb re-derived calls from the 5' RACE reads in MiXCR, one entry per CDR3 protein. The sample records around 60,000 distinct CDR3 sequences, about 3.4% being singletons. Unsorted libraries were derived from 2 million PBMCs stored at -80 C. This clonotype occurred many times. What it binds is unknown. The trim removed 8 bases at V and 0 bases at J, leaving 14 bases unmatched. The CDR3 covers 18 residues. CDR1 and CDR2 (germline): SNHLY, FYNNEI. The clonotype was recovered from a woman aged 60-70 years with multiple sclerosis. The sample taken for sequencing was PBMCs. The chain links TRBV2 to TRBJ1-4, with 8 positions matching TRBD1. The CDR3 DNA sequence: TGTGCCAGCCGTCTTGGACAGGGCGACCCTGCAACTAATGAAAAACTGTTTTTT. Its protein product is CASRLGQGDPATNEKLFF.